This T cell receptor (beta chain) was recovered during a study of blood T cell repertoires in COVID-19 (dated by TCRdb to 2018 to 2021). Describing the broader study: Samples from collaborators originated in the United States, Italy and Spain and spanned both the acute and convalescent phases of COVID-19. The material from the prospective study consisted of cDNA or gDNA derived from T cells, B-cell-depleted T cells, or PBMCs. The dataset comprised deeply sampled blood TCRbeta repertoires from subjects exposed to, actively infected with, or recovered from COVID-19. The repertoires were released in a freely available public database meant as a resource for research on the immune response to SARS-CoV-2. Samples came from the ongoing ImmuneRACE study (first 160 participants) plus 1,254 subjects from 6 global collaborators. Nearly every sample came with metadata listing a de-identified subject ID, COVID-19 status, age in years and sex. Where HLA class I and class II types were available, the types were taken from metadata supplied by the sample provider, not from assay-based typing. What the work shows at the level of the full study, not this receptor alone: Clinical and demographic metadata were provided uncurated, with the amount varying by source and participant.

The immunoSEQ Assay, a bias-controlled multiplex PCR, was used to amplify TCRbeta CDR3 regions from genomic DNA. From the authors' description of their analysis: The number of nucleated cells in each sample was estimated from the amplification of reference gene primers within the assay. To quantify the absolute abundance of each unique TCRbeta CDR3 rearrangement, sequence reads were collapsed and filtered. Productive Simpson clonality was computed per sample as the square root of Simpson's diversity index over productive rearrangements. TCRdb provides this immuneACCESS table in a form limited to in-frame rearrangements. Some clones are lacking; in checked studies, under half of them reflect an unresolved V gene, and why the rest are absent is not known. V, J and clone size were drawn from that table, and D and trimming were deduced from the DNA. This sample is represented by around 220,000 clones; around 84% of them were singletons. The ten largest clones capture about 7% of the sample.

On this clone itself: Its antigen remains unidentified. No per-base quality is available; no much larger clone lies one base away.

Participants in the prospective study were enrolled through a virtual design, were aged about 18 to 89 years, and lived in fewer than 30 United States geographic areas. To assign participants to cohorts, the prospective study relied on clinical history that participants themselves reported in a screening survey and a study questionnaire. Each participant in the prospective study had whole blood, serum and a nasopharyngeal or oropharyngeal swab collected by mobile phlebotomists. Prospective study participants could optionally give additional blood draws and questionnaires over an approximately 2-month period. Prospective study blood samples were shipped either frozen or at room temperature before DNA extraction. The CDR3, cysteine through phenylalanine, is 15 amino acids long. The DNA shown is the 45-base CDR3, in frame from base 1. From a lookup of the germline V gene (reference sequence), CDR1 and CDR2 are LNHDA and SQIVND. V lost 5 bases and J lost 11 bases, and the count of bases not matched to a germline gene is 8.

The V and J genes are TRBV19 and TRBJ2-2, with TRBD2 identical over 13 junction bases. Material: PBMCs or T cells enriched from blood (not recorded which). This TCR was recovered from a woman aged 40 to 50 with acute COVID-19. The CDR3 is CASSSGLAGLGELFF. At the DNA level, the sequence is TGTGCCAGTAGTTCGGGACTAGCGGGACTTGGAGAGCTGTTTTTT.